This T cell receptor beta chain came from a study of tumor and adjacent non-tumor tissue in lung cancer. Study summary: Patients comprised 12 adenocarcinoma, a couple of squamous cell carcinoma and 1 small cell lung cancer. Study results and limitations: Tumor tissue had significantly higher TCR diversity than normal lung. Normal lung showed higher cumulative top 100 clone frequency than tumor.

RNA was extracted from bulk tissue without any cell sorting. Distant lung tissue was collected more than 3 cm away from the tumor edge. A modified ARM-PCR protocol with three rounds of nested PCR amplified TCRbeta. TCRdb itself ran the multiplex PCR reads through MiXCR, one entry per CDR3 protein. This sample has about 48,000 distinct CDR3 sequences, with roughly two thirds found just once. Concerning this clonotype: As yet, its antigen is unknown. The junction and the germline gene differ at one end; a read error may be behind it.

CDR1 and CDR2 from the germline V gene are SGHVS and FQNEAQ. CDR3 size: 15 residues. V and J are TRBV7-8 and TRBJ1-5, with D uncertain. The clonotype originates from a woman between 70 and 85 years old with non-small cell lung cancer. The sample comprised distant non-tumor lung tissue. The CDR3, as DNA: TGTGCCAGCACCTTAGGAGCATCCGAGAATCAGTCCCAGCACTTT. This translates into CASTLGASENQSQHF.